Listed here are 28 T cell receptor beta chains from one sample, sequenced in a study of blood T cells in healthy people across ages. Alongside a J-beta primer mix, a sample-barcoded 5' primer served in a second PCR lasting 7 to 11 cycles. TCRdb reprocessed the 5' RACE reads with MiXCR, giving one entry per CDR3 protein. The table includes hundreds of thousands of distinct CDR3 sequences, roughly 25% detected once. These data are also associated with another study on T cells of mothers and their children.

What was sequenced was blood. These receptors came from a boy aged 5-17 years in good health.

The chain is built from TRBV2 and TRBJ2-1; the match to TRBD2 covers 10 bases. V lost 2 bases to trimming and J lost 12 bases; unmatched junction nucleotides: 10. The CDR3 length is 15 residues. The germline gives CDR1 SNHLY, CDR2 FYNNEI. The DNA of the CDR3 is TGTGCCAGCAGTGAATTGGCTAGCGGGGGCTCAGGGCAGTTCTTC. Translating it yields CASSELASGGSGQFF.

Comment on this clonotype: A read error may produce the germline difference seen at one junction end. V gene TRBV7-2 combines with J gene TRBJ1-4; no reliable D call. Germline V gene lookup returns CDR1 SGHTA and CDR2 FQGNSA. There are 15 residues in the CDR3. CDR3 loop: CGSSSQREANEKLFF. The CDR3, as DNA: TGTGGCAGCAGCTCCCAGAGGGAGGCTAATGAAAAACTGTTTTTT.

The V gene is TRBV5-5, the J gene TRBJ2-7; D possibly corresponds to TRBD1 (6 bases). V was trimmed by 2 bases and J by 3 bases, leaving 12 bases between them. Germline CDR1 SGHKS, CDR2 YYEKEE (reference sequence). The CDR3 contains 14 residues. In nucleotides, the CDR3 is TGTGCCAGCAGCTTCGAGGGCAGGGGCTACGAGCAGTACTTC. It is translated as CASSFEGRGYEQYF. Looking up the rest from reference TRBV5-5 and TRBJ2-7 gives the full variable domain: DAGVTQSPTHLIKTRGQQVTLRCSPISGHKSVSWYQQVLGQGPQFIFQYYEKEERGRGNFPDRFSARQFPNYSSELNVNALLLGDSALYLCASSFEGRGYEQYFGPGTRLTVT.

The chain employs TRBV12-3 or TRBV12-4 and TRBJ2-5; TRBD1 is a possible D gene (6 bases). The CDR3 loop spans 15 amino acids. Trimming removed 1 base from V and 5 bases from J, with 14 bases in between. The DNA for the CDR3 is TGTGCCAGCAGTTTAGTCGATGGGGGCGAGGAGACCCAGTACTTC. Amino acid sequence: CASSLVDGGEETQYF.

V gene TRBV5-1 combines with J gene TRBJ1-3; no definite D call. From germline, CDR1 is SGHRS and CDR2 YFSETQ. The CDR3 is 15 amino acids. V was pared by 5 bases and J by 0 bases, with 12 bases between. In nucleotides, the CDR3 is TGCGCCAGCAGTTCTGACGGATACTCTGGAAACACCATATATTTT. Its protein is CASSSDGYSGNTIYF.

This clonotype showed up just a few times. The chain carries TRBV7-3 and TRBJ2-5; 8 bases map to TRBD1. The last part of the DNA fits TRBJ2-1 better; the J call may be wrong. Germline CDR1 and CDR2: SGHTA and FQGTGA. This CDR3 contains 16 residues. CDR3 sequence reads: CASSQLGQGALDEQFF. As DNA, the CDR3 is TGTGCCAGCAGCCAATTAGGGCAGGGGGCGCTCGATGAGCAGTTCTTC.

This sequence joins TRBV10-3 and TRBJ2-6; D is possibly TRBD1 (6 bases). V was trimmed by 6 bases and J by 0 bases, leaving 15 bases between them. This CDR3 comprises 17 residues. Germline V lookup: CDR1 ENHRY, CDR2 SYGVKD. CDR3 DNA: TGTGCCATCAGAGTCAGGGGTCGGTCCTCTGGGGCCAACGTCCTGACTTTC. The encoded protein is CAIRVRGRSSGANVLTF.

This clonotype showed up just a few times. J is TRBJ2-5 and V is TRBV29-1; TRBD2 is a possible D gene (5 bases). Germline CDR1 is SQVTM and CDR2 is ANQGSEA. The ends were cut back, 1 base at V and 0 bases at J, with 9 bases in the middle. The CDR3 extends over 14 amino acids. The CDR3 region is CSVEGPGNQETQYF. The CDR3 DNA reads as TGCAGCGTTGAAGGACCGGGAAACCAAGAGACCCAGTACTTC.

The chain carries TRBV29-1 and TRBJ2-3; TRBD2 agrees at 9 bases. J lost 5 bases, V lost 3 bases, and 6 bases had no gene match. The CDR3 contains 14 residues. Germline CDR1 SQVTM, CDR2 ANQGSEA. CDR3: CSVEIAGVRDTQYF. The DNA of the CDR3 is TGCAGCGTTGAGATAGCGGGAGTACGAGATACGCAGTATTTT.

There are a few counts of this clonotype. The rearrangement uses TRBV10-3 and TRBJ2-5; D remains unclear. Per germline, CDR1 ENHRY and CDR2 SYGVKD. The CDR3 runs to 13 residues. Trimming cost V 6 bases and J 3 bases, with 11 bases left between them. CDR3 nucleotides: TGTGCCATCAGCGCCTCGGAGAAAGAGACCCAGTACTTC. This translates into CAISASEKETQYF.

This clonotype has a handful of counts. CDR3 sequence (DNA): TGCAGCGTTGTAAATGCCGGGGAGACCCAGTACTTC. Its protein product is CSVVNAGETQYF. J is TRBJ2-1 and V is TRBV29-1; no definite D call. The end of the DNA fits TRBJ2-5 better, so the J call may be wrong. This CDR3 spans 12 amino acids. Germline-derived CDR1 and CDR2 are SQVTM and ANQGSEA.

This clonotype has only a few counts. The rearrangement links TRBV6-5 to TRBJ2-5, with D perhaps TRBD1 or TRBD2 (5 bases each). The CDR3 consists of 15 residues. CDR1 MNHEY and CDR2 SVGAGI come from the germline V gene. Trimming pared 6 bases from V and 1 base from J, leaving 15 bases between. CDR3 DNA: TGTGCCAGCAGGGGACGGGGACGGACCCAAGAGACCCAGTACTTC. It specifies CASRGRGRTQETQYF.

On this clonotype itself: A junction end diverges from the germline sequence, so it may reflect a read error. The CDR3: CGVEVAEKSSYEQYF. Here the CDR3 DNA reads TGCGGCGTTGAGGTAGCGGAGAAGAGCTCCTACGAGCAGTACTTC. The chain has TRBV29-1 and TRBJ2-7; a weak D match, TRBD2 (6 bases). Germline values: CDR1 SQVTM, CDR2 ANQGSEA. The CDR3 length is 15 residues.

This clonotype was counted a few times. CDR3 bases: TGTGCCAGCAGCTCCGATCGGGACAGGGCTAGCGAGCAGTACTTC. Its protein product is CASSSDRDRASEQYF. This chain links TRBV7-8 with TRBJ2-7, with 9 bases aligning to TRBD1. Trimming removed 4 bases from V and 6 bases from J; junction bases left unmatched: 10. Germline CDR1 reads SGHVS; CDR2 reads FQNEAQ. This CDR3 contains 15 residues.

The chain carries TRBV20-1 and TRBJ2-3; TRBD2 matches at 8 bases. J was trimmed by 0 bases and V by 3 bases; bases with no gene match: 11. CDR1 is DFQATT, CDR2 SNEGSKA, per germline (reference sequence). The CDR3 extends over 17 amino acids. CDR3 residues: CSARAVAGGTSTDTQYF. CDR3 DNA sequence: TGCAGTGCTAGGGCCGTGGCGGGAGGCACTAGCACAGATACGCAGTATTTT.

This clonotype was detected only a few times. The V call is TRBV9, the J call TRBJ2-1; 16 positions match TRBD2. The CDR3 loop spans 20 amino acids. Trimming took 0 bases from V and 2 from J; bases not matched to a gene: 8. From germline, CDR1 is SGDLS and CDR2 YYNGEE. The CDR3 protein is CASSVVGTSGGGTPYNEQFF. Here the CDR3 DNA reads TGTGCCAGCAGCGTAGTGGGGACTAGCGGGGGGGGTACCCCCTACAATGAGCAGTTCTTC.

This clonotype was seen ten or more times. The chain employs TRBV7-9 and TRBJ1-2, with 10 bases lining up with TRBD1. Germline CDR1 reads SEHNR; CDR2 reads FQNEAQ (reference sequence). This CDR3 is 14 amino acids long. The V gene end was trimmed by 5 bases and the J gene end by 7 bases; junction bases not matched to a gene: 7. Written as DNA, the CDR3 is TGTGCCAGCAGCCTTGGACAGGGGGAAGGTGGCTACACCTTC. Its translation is CASSLGQGEGGYTF.

This clonotype showed up just a few times. J is TRBJ1-1 and V is TRBV12-3 or TRBV12-4, with TRBD1 matching 9 bases. V shed 7 bases, J shed 2 bases, and the junction held 11 bases outside the gene matches. CDR3 length: 16 amino acids. The CDR3 DNA reads TGTGCCAGCACTCCTTTTGGGACAGGGAGAAACACTGAAGCTTTCTTT. The encoded protein is CASTPFGTGRNTEAFF.

The chain's CDR3 is CASSRSLSYEQYF. The DNA for the CDR3 is TGTGCCAGCAGCCGATCATTATCCTACGAGCAGTACTTC. The chain employs TRBV3-1 and TRBJ2-5; no reliable D call. With the DNA end fitting TRBJ2-7 better, the J assignment may be wrong. Germline CDR1 and CDR2: LGHDT and YNNKEL (reference sequence). This CDR3 is 13 amino acids long.

The rearrangement links TRBV4-2 to TRBJ1-4; TRBD1 aligns across 7 bases. Germline V CDR1 and CDR2: LGHNA, YNFKEQ. With 6 bases clipped from V and 4 bases from J, the junction kept 8 bases outside the gene matches. The length of the CDR3 is 15 residues. The CDR3 DNA sequence: TGTGCCAGCAGACAACCGGGACAGCTTAATGAAAAACTGTTTTTT. Its protein is CASRQPGQLNEKLFF.

The chain combines TRBV24-1 with TRBJ2-7, with D perhaps TRBD1 (6 bases). V was shortened by 9 bases and J by 5 bases, with 13 bases between the two germline ends. CDR3 size: 12 residues. The germline V gene has CDR1 KGHDR and CDR2 SFDVKD. The CDR3, as DNA: TGTGCCACCGGCCAGGGGTCCGACGAGCAGTACTTC. Residues: CATGQGSDEQYF.

This clonotype was seen more than once but under ten times. At one end, the junction sequence differs from germline, possibly due to a read error. J is TRBJ1-2 and V is TRBV5-1, with 7 positions matching TRBD1. This CDR3 spans 18 amino acids. CDR1 and CDR2 from the germline V gene are SGHRS and YFSETQ. The CDR3 region is CASSFSSGQSSANYGCTF. For the CDR3, the DNA is TGCGCCAGCAGTTTTTCATCGGGACAGTCCTCAGCTAACTATGGCTGCACCTTC.

This chain uses TRBV19 with TRBJ2-4; 8 nucleotides align to TRBD1. CDR1 is LNHDA, CDR2 SQIVND, per germline (reference sequence). This CDR3 spans 13 amino acids. The V and J ends lost 4 bases and 9 bases, in that order; junction bases with no gene match: 5. The CDR3 DNA reads as TGTGCCAGTAGTAATTACAGGGGGAGCATTCAGTACTTC. Protein sequence: CASSNYRGSIQYF.

About this clonotype itself: At one boundary the junction diverges from the germline segment, which might be a read error. This chain joins TRBV28 and TRBJ2-7; the match to TRBD1 covers 7 bases. The CDR3 contains 16 residues. Germline-derived CDR1 and CDR2 are MDHEN and SYDVKM. The CDR3 spells CASSTHSTGYSYEQHF. DNA for the CDR3: TGTGCCAGCAGCACTCATTCGACAGGGTACTCCTACGAGCAGCACTTC.

There are a few counts of this clonotype. The J gene is TRBJ2-1, the V gene TRBV29-1; 9 bases agree with TRBD2. Germline CDR1 SQVTM, CDR2 ANQGSEA. This CDR3 contains 15 residues. V shed 4 bases and J 6 bases; nucleotides not matched to a gene: 10. CDR3 coding DNA: TGCAGCGTTGGATTTCGCGGGAGGGCCGGCAATGAGCAGTTCTTC. It specifies CSVGFRGRAGNEQFF.

The table lists this clonotype with a few counts. This rearrangement joins TRBV20-1 to TRBJ2-5; 15 bases map to TRBD2. V lost 0 bases to trimming and J lost 5 bases; unmatched junction nucleotides: 13. Germline CDR1 reads DFQATT; CDR2 reads SNEGSKA (reference sequence). The CDR3 covers 19 residues. DNA of the CDR3: TGCAGTGCTAGAGATCCGGGACTAGCGGGAGGATCCCCTCTGGAGACCCAGTACTTC. Translated: CSARDPGLAGGSPLETQYF.

This clonotype was picked up a small number of times. The chain combines TRBV7-2 with TRBJ1-1; D is unresolved. V was trimmed by 3 bases and J by 1 base, leaving 15 bases between them. The length of the CDR3 is 16 residues. Germline V CDR1 and CDR2: SGHTA, FQGNSA. This CDR3 reads CASSLRHSLGNTEAFF. The CDR3 DNA reads as TGTGCCAGCAGCTTGAGGCACAGCCTAGGGAACACTGAAGCTTTCTTT. Using reference TRBV7-2 and TRBJ1-1 for the parts outside the CDR3, the full variable domain is GAGVSQSPSNKVTEKGKDVELRCDPISGHTALYWYRQSLGQGLEFLIYFQGNSAPDKSGLPSDRFSAERTGGSVSTLTIQRTQQEDSAVYLCASSLRHSLGNTEAFFGQGTRLTVV.

This chain links TRBV29-1 with TRBJ2-5; D gene ambiguous. CDR1 is SQVTM and CDR2 is ANQGSEA in the germline V gene. The CDR3 has 11 residues. The V gene lost 7 bases and the J gene lost 3 bases, with 9 bases spanning the gap. The CDR3 bases are TGCAGCGCCCCCTGGGAAGAGACCCAGTACTTC. Protein sequence: CSAPWEETQYF.